This T cell receptor beta chain was identified in a study of technical replicates of blood from a few donors. The table came from immunoSEQ multiplex PCR; TCRdb's copy has only in-frame clones and leaves some out. The table shows 85,000 to 90,000 clones, with 85% to 95% occurring only once. V lost 5 bases, J lost 3 bases, and 14 bases lay in between. This CDR3 comprises 13 residues. Germline V gene sequence: CDR1 GTSNPN, CDR2 SVGIG (reference sequence). The sequence was collected from a human donor in good health. The chain couples TRBV30 to TRBJ2-7; possible D gene TRBD1, 6 bases. Sequenced: T cells isolated from PBMCs. The CDR3 loop is CAWEGEPHYEQYF. As DNA, the CDR3 is TGTGCCTGGGAGGGGGAACCCCACTACGAGCAGTACTTC.